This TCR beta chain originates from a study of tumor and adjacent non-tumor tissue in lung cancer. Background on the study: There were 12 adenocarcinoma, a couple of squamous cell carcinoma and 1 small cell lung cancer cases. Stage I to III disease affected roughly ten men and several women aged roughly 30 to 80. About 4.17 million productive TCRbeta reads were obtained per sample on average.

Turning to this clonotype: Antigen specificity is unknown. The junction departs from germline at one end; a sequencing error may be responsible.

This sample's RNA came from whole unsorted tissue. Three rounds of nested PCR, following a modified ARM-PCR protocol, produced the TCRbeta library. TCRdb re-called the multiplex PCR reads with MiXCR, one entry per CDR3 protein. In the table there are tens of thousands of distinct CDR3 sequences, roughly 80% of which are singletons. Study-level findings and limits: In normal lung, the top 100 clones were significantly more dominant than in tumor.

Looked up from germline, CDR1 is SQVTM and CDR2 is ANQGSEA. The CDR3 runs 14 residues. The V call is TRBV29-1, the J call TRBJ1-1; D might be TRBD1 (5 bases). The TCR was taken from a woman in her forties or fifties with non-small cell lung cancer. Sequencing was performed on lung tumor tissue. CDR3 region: CNGGSRPLNTGAFF. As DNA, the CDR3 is TGCAACGGGGGGTCAAGGCCGCTGAACACTGGAGCTTTCTTT.